This T cell receptor beta chain originates from a study of radiotherapy plus CTLA-4 blockade in lung cancer. On the study more broadly: Of all patients, approximately 19% responded objectively and approximately 31% showed disease control.

In germline, CDR1 is GTSNPN, CDR2 SVGIG (reference sequence). There are 14 residues in the CDR3. Between the trimmed V and J ends, which lost 2 bases and 0 bases, there was a span of 5 bases. Sequencing was performed with immunoSEQ multiplex PCR; in TCRdb, only in-frame clones are kept and a portion is missing. The repertoire holds roughly 48,000 clones, with 65% to 85% as singletons. This receptor was identified in a human donor with non-small cell lung cancer who had stable disease on radiotherapy plus ipilimumab. Source: peripheral blood, taken from a patient treated with radiotherapy plus ipilimumab. The rearrangement joins TRBV30 to TRBJ2-6; D is ambiguous. CDR3 coding DNA: TGTGCCTGGAGTATGGACTCTGGGGCCAACGTCCTGACTTTC. This sequence encodes CAWSMDSGANVLTF.